Sequencing of this T cell receptor (beta chain) was carried out in a study of Graves' ophthalmopathy and Graves' hyperthyroidism. The CDR3 runs 16 residues. V lost 4 bases, J lost 5 bases, and 13 bases stayed unmatched. Transcripts of RNA were the source for amplifying TCR beta CDR3 regions. A first-round RT-PCR used HTBI primers, followed by a second-round multiplex PCR. Each CDR3 protein is one row after TCRdb ran MiXCR on the multiplex PCR reads. The sample has about 480,000 distinct CDR3 sequences; around 14% are singletons. This clonotype was recorded many times. The receptor's source is a woman aged 25-40 years with Graves' ophthalmopathy. Sequenced: blood. The chain couples TRBV12-3 or TRBV12-4 to TRBJ1-2; 7 nucleotides line up with TRBD1. CDR3 in amino acids: CASSSRQGVTSYGYTF. CDR3 nucleotides: TGTGCCAGCAGTTCCCGACAGGGTGTTACCTCGTATGGCTACACCTTC.